Given below is one T cell receptor beta chain in context. What it recognizes is unknown. A junction boundary mismatches the germline segment, possibly from a read error. CDR1 and CDR2 (germline): SGHTA, FQGNSA. This CDR3 has 14 residues. These data are taken from a study of post-analysis software for immune sequencing data. Included in the TCR beta cDNA libraries were unique molecular identifiers. TCRdb reprocessed the PCR reads via MiXCR and lists one record per CDR3 protein. Of a few hundred thousand distinct CDR3 sequences listed, about 40% were seen once; the top ten hold under 5.5%. General study findings and limits: With TRBV5-6, TRBV5-1 and TRBV20-1 included, 4 or 5 TRBV segments were more frequent in patients than in controls. Those samples that were prepared in the same batch co-clustered strongly by F measure.

The sequenced material came from blood. The chain carries TRBV7-2 and TRBJ1-4; 7 bases align to TRBD1. This TCR was recovered from a girl between 5 and 17 years old with multiple sclerosis. The CDR3 DNA sequence: TGTGCCAGCAGCTCGACGACAGGGCATGAGAAACTGTTTTTT. Translating gives CASSSTTGHEKLFF.